Given below is one TCR beta chain in context. What it binds is unknown. This record comes from a study of shared clonotypes between healthy human individuals. CD4+ cell separation produced CD45RA+ naive and CD45RA-negative memory subsets. Whole-study findings and limits: Rarefaction gave evidence that sorted-subset sequencing remained incomplete despite large depth.

Germline V gives CDR1 SEHNR, CDR2 FQNEAQ (reference sequence). The CDR3 is made up of 12 amino acids. The V and J ends lost 9 bases and 8 bases respectively, with 14 bases between them. Some clones are missing from TCRdb's copy, which holds only in-frame ones; the method was immunoSEQ multiplex PCR. The sample consists of about 680,000 clones, roughly 70% of them appearing once. The clonotype originates from a woman aged 25-40 years in good health. Material: memory CD4+ T cells sorted from blood. As to subset: CD45RA-negative fraction. The V call is TRBV7-9, the J call TRBJ2-1; D call uncertain. As DNA, the CDR3 is TGTGCCAGTCAAAGATACAACGATGAGCAGTTCTTC. Translating it yields CASQRYNDEQFF.